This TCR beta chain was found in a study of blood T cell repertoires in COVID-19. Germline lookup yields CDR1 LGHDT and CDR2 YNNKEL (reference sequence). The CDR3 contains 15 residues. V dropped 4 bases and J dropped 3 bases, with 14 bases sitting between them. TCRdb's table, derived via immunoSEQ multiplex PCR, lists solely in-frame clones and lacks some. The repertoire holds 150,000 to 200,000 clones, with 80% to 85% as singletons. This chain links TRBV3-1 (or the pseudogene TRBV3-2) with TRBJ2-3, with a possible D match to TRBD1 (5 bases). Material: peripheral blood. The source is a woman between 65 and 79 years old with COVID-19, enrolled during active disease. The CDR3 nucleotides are TGTGCCAGCAGCCTCCCTGGGGCGGCAACAGATACGCAGTATTTT. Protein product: CASSLPGAATDTQYF.